The 27 T cell receptor beta chains given below trace back to one sample, sequenced in a study of cytomegalovirus exposure and HLA in healthy donors. PCR was performed using 60 Vbeta and 13 Jbeta primers. Clones were sequenced by immunoSEQ multiplex PCR, and TCRdb holds only the in-frame ones, with some missing. The table has roughly 160,000 clones, 65% to 80% seen once. Material: PBMCs. Receptors were obtained from a woman aged 25 to 45 in good health and CMV-seronegative.

The chain has TRBV6-5 and TRBJ1-1; TRBD1 matches 8 bases. The CDR3 length is 14 residues. Looked up from germline, CDR1 is MNHEY and CDR2 is SVGAGI. Trimming took 7 bases from V and 5 from J; bases not matched to a gene: 9. The DNA of the CDR3 is TGTGCCAGCATTCCGGGACAGGTGGGGACTGAAGCTTTCTTT. Its translation is CASIPGQVGTEAFF.

The rearrangement links TRBV5-6 to TRBJ2-7, with 8 bases identical to TRBD2. CDR3 length: 13 residues. Trimming removed 5 bases from V and 3 bases from J; junction bases left unmatched: 4. Germline-derived CDR1 and CDR2 are SGHDT and YYEEEE. CDR3 DNA: TGTGCCAGCAGACCGGGACTAGGCTACGAGCAGTACTTC. Residues: CASRPGLGYEQYF.

The V gene is TRBV5-1, the J gene TRBJ2-3, with D possibly TRBD1 on 6 matching bases. Trimming shortened V by 1 base and J by 5 bases, and 8 bases separated the two germline ends. CDR3 size: 13 residues. Germline CDR1 is SGHRS and CDR2 is YFSETQ. CDR3 residues: CASSLTGIDTQYF. The DNA of the CDR3 is TGCGCCAGCAGCTTGACAGGGATAGATACGCAGTATTTT.

This clone has just one count. The V call is TRBV4-2, the J call TRBJ2-5; 11 nucleotides line up with TRBD2. With the DNA end fitting TRBJ2-7 better, the J assignment may be wrong. The CDR3 is 17 amino acids. In germline, CDR1 is LGHNA, CDR2 YNFKEQ. CDR3 nucleotide sequence: TGTGCCAGCAGTCTCACGGGGGAACTAGCGGGAGCTTACGAGCAGTACTTC. Its protein product is CASSLTGELAGAYEQYF.

The rearrangement links TRBV7-5 to TRBJ2-5; the D call of TRBD1 is as the table states it, not checked on the DNA. TRBV7-5 is termed a pseudogene. This CDR3 has 18 amino acids. CDR3 nucleotide sequence: TGTGTCAGAAGCTTATCTTATCGAACAGGGGAGGCCCTAGAGACCCAGTACTTC. Translation gives CVRSLSYRTGEALETQYF.

The rearrangement links TRBV7-2 to TRBJ2-7, with 7 bases fitting TRBD2. The V and J ends lost 1 base and 0 bases, in that order; junction bases with no gene match: 6. The germline V gene has CDR1 SGHTA and CDR2 FQGNSA. CDR3 length: 16 residues. The CDR3 nucleotides are TGTGCCAGCAGCTTAGGGGCTAGCGGCATCTCCTACGAGCAGTACTTC. This sequence encodes CASSLGASGISYEQYF.

The chain recombines TRBV7-2 with TRBJ2-5, with D maybe TRBD2 (5 bases). Germline assignment: CDR1 SGHTA and CDR2 FQGNSA. The CDR3 consists of 16 residues. Trimming took 0 bases from V and 5 from J, leaving 16 bases between them. The CDR3 DNA is TGTGCCAGCAGCTTAGCTGGGATGCGGGTTAGGGAGACCCAGTACTTC. Its protein product is CASSLAGMRVRETQYF.

The V call is TRBV9, the J call TRBJ1-2, with a tentative D call TRBD1 (5 bases). This CDR3 is 13 amino acids long. Trimming cost V 0 bases and J 7 bases, with 10 bases left between them. From germline, CDR1 is SGDLS and CDR2 YYNGEE. This chain's CDR3 is CASSVAGGAGYTF. The CDR3 nucleotides are TGTGCCAGCAGCGTAGCAGGAGGGGCTGGCTACACCTTC.

J is TRBJ2-1 and V is TRBV10-1; no reliable D call. V was pared by 4 bases and J by 0 bases, with 4 bases between. The germline gives CDR1 WNHNN, CDR2 SYGVQD (reference sequence). This CDR3 spans 13 amino acids. In DNA, the CDR3 is TGCGCCAGCAGTGGCAGCTCCTACAATGAGCAGTTCTTC. This gives the protein CASSGSSYNEQFF.

The rearrangement joins TRBV27 to TRBJ1-3; D not resolved. This CDR3 contains 11 residues. The germline gives CDR1 MNHEY, CDR2 SMNVEV (reference sequence). Between the trimmed V and J ends, which lost 5 bases and 9 bases, there was a span of 8 bases. The CDR3 DNA follows: TGTGCCAGCAGTAATGGAGGCACCATATATTTT. Encoded protein: CASSNGGTIYF.

This chain connects TRBV19 to TRBJ1-1, with D hard to call. The CDR3 runs 14 residues. Germline V gene data show CDR1 as LNHDA and CDR2 as SQIVND (reference sequence). Trimming took 4 bases from V and 4 from J, leaving 13 bases between them. CDR3 amino acids: CASSNANSPTEAFF. For the CDR3, the DNA is TGTGCCAGTAGTAACGCCAACAGCCCCACTGAAGCTTTCTTT.

The CDR3 sequence: CASGADSNYGYTF. Written as DNA, the CDR3 is TGTGCTAGTGGAGCCGACAGTAACTATGGCTACACCTTC. The chain links TRBV12-5 to TRBJ1-2; tentatively, D is TRBD1 (5 bases). Trimming took off 6 bases at V and 1 base at J, with 9 bases between the two ends. Germline CDR1 and CDR2: LGHNT and FRNRAP. This CDR3 is built from 13 residues.

The chain links TRBV13 to TRBJ2-7, with 8 positions matching TRBD1. J lost 0 bases, V lost 4 bases, and 5 bases had no gene match. The germline CDR1 and CDR2 sequences are PRHDT and FYEKMQ (reference sequence). The CDR3 has 15 amino acids. CDR3 sequence: CASSSDRVSSYEQYF. DNA for the CDR3: TGTGCCAGCAGCTCGGACAGGGTGTCCTCCTACGAGCAGTACTTC.

V usage is TRBV4-2 and J usage is TRBJ1-3; D remains unclear. V lost 0 bases to trimming and J lost 0 bases, with 6 bases between them. This CDR3 region has 15 residues. Germline values: CDR1 LGHNA, CDR2 YNFKEQ. CDR3 in DNA: TGTGCCAGCAGCCAAGACCTTTACTCTGGAAACACCATATATTTT. Its protein is CASSQDLYSGNTIYF.

The chain uses TRBV2 and TRBJ2-5; 8 bases line up with TRBD2. The CDR3 consists of 14 residues. Trimming cost V 4 bases and J 7 bases; bases outside gene matches: 8. Germline CDR1 reads SNHLY; CDR2 reads FYNNEI. CDR3 residues: CASSGGLVLGTQYF. DNA of the CDR3: TGTGCCAGCAGTGGGGGACTAGTGCTCGGGACCCAGTACTTC.

The V and J genes are TRBV29-1 and TRBJ2-1, with 15 bases matching TRBD2. The CDR3 spans 15 residues. Germline V CDR1 and CDR2: SQVTM, ANQGSEA. V gave up 8 bases and J gave up 4 bases; unmatched junction bases: 6. The CDR3 DNA follows: TGCAGCACAGGGACTAGCGGGGGGAATTACAATGAGCAGTTCTTC. Translation gives CSTGTSGGNYNEQFF.

The count of this clone is one. The chain links TRBV27 to TRBJ1-2; 10 bases are shared with TRBD1. Looked up from germline, CDR1 is MNHEY and CDR2 is SMNVEV (reference sequence). Trimming took 3 bases from V and 8 from J; bases not matched to a gene: 9. The CDR3 is 15 amino acids. CDR3 protein: CASSFGGGTGVGYTF. The CDR3 DNA sequence: TGTGCCAGCAGTTTTGGCGGTGGGACAGGGGTCGGCTACACCTTC.

This clone has a single count. V usage is TRBV5-4 and J usage is TRBJ2-2; maybe TRBD2 (6 bases). V was cut by 0 bases and J by 3 bases, with 9 bases left in between. The CDR3 totals 15 residues. Germline assignment: CDR1 SGHNT and CDR2 YYREEE (reference sequence). CDR3 sequence (DNA): TGTGCCAGCAGCTTGGTGGGGGAGGACACCGGGGAGCTGTTTTTT. Amino acids: CASSLVGEDTGELFF.

This clone was seen a handful of times. The genes are TRBV5-1 and TRBJ2-1; 7 bases line up with TRBD2. Germline V gene lookup returns CDR1 SGHRS and CDR2 YFSETQ. This CDR3 spans 13 amino acids. Germline trimming cut 3 bases from V and 4 bases from J; bases unmatched to any gene: 1. DNA of the CDR3: TGCGCCAGCAGCTCGGGGGGATACAATGAGCAGTTCTTC. Encoded protein: CASSSGGYNEQFF.

The V call is TRBV5-1, the J call TRBJ2-4, with D maybe TRBD1 (5 bases). Trimming cost V 0 bases and J 4 bases, with 5 bases left between them. The CDR3 extends over 13 amino acids. Germline V lookup: CDR1 SGHRS, CDR2 YFSETQ. CDR3 bases: TGCGCCAGCAGCTTGGACAGGAAAAACATTCAGTACTTC. Protein: CASSLDRKNIQYF.

V usage is TRBV10-3 and J usage is TRBJ2-1; 15 nucleotides match TRBD2. Germline V lookup: CDR1 ENHRY, CDR2 SYGVKD. This CDR3 comprises 17 residues. Losses at the gene ends were 5 bases for V and 0 bases for J; bases not matched to a gene: 2. In nucleotides, the CDR3 is TGTGCCATCAGTCCGGGACTAGCGGGAGGCTCCTACAATGAGCAGTTCTTC. Translation: CAISPGLAGGSYNEQFF.

This chain uses TRBV9 with TRBJ2-7; a possible D gene is TRBD2 (6 bases). This CDR3 is 15 amino acids long. Trimming removed 0 bases from V and 0 bases from J, with 10 bases in between. The germline gives CDR1 SGDLS, CDR2 YYNGEE. The DNA for the CDR3 is TGTGCCAGCAGCGTAGGGGACTCCTTCTCCTACGAGCAGTACTTC. The encoded protein is CASSVGDSFSYEQYF.

The chain has TRBV19 and TRBJ2-7; 7 positions match TRBD1. This CDR3 has 14 amino acids. Unmatched junction bases numbered 3, after V lost 1 base and J lost 3 bases. Per germline, CDR1 LNHDA and CDR2 SQIVND (reference sequence). The DNA for the CDR3 is TGTGCCAGTAGTATAGCCGGACAGGACTACGAGCAGTACTTC. It codes for CASSIAGQDYEQYF.

The chain carries TRBV4-3 and TRBJ1-2, with D perhaps matching TRBD1 (6 bases). With 0 bases removed from V and 8 bases from J, the gap between germline ends came to 19 bases. Germline CDR1 and CDR2: LGHNA and YSLEER. CDR3 length equals 16 residues. The CDR3 region is CASSQEIGQPSKGYTF. The CDR3 region has the DNA TGCGCCAGCAGCCAAGAAATTGGACAGCCAAGTAAGGGCTACACCTTC.

The V and J genes are TRBV4-1 and TRBJ1-2, with 8 bases lining up with TRBD1. The germline V gene encodes CDR1 MGHRA and CDR2 YSYEKL. This CDR3 is 18 amino acids long. Germline trimming cut 2 bases from V and 6 bases from J; bases unmatched to any gene: 17. The CDR3 loop reads CASSQTPLGLTGVDGYTF. In nucleotides, the CDR3 is TGCGCCAGCAGCCAAACCCCTCTCGGCCTGACAGGGGTTGATGGCTACACCTTC.

This clone was counted once. The rearrangement uses TRBV30 and TRBJ1-4, with TRBD1 as a possible D gene (5 bases). The CDR3 sequence is 16 residues long. Germline V gene sequence: CDR1 GTSNPN, CDR2 SVGIG (reference sequence). The ends were cut back, 1 base at V and 0 bases at J, with 12 bases in the middle. In nucleotides, the CDR3 is TGTGCCTGGAGTGGGGGGACTTCAGCAACTAATGAAAAACTGTTTTTT. It yields the protein CAWSGGTSATNEKLFF. The entire variable domain, with the rest obtained from reference TRBV30 and TRBJ1-4, is as follows: SQTIHQWPATLVQPVGSPLSLECTVEGTSNPNLYWYRQAAGRGLQLLFYSVGIGQISSEVPQNLSASRPQDRQFILSSKKLLLSDSGFYLCAWSGGTSATNEKLFFGSGTQLSVL.

This chain links TRBV6-5 with TRBJ1-5; possible D gene TRBD1, 6 bases. Germline CDR1 MNHEY, CDR2 SVGAGI. The CDR3 runs 15 residues. Trimming removed 6 bases at V and 1 base at J, with 13 bases between. CDR3 DNA sequence: TGTGCCAGCAGGGCGCAGGGGTTGAGCAATCAGCCCCAGCATTTT. This translates into CASRAQGLSNQPQHF.